This T cell receptor beta chain was sequenced for a study of T cell clusters in autoimmune cytopenias. TRB was amplified from approximately 230 ng of peripheral blood genomic DNA per sample. The CDR3 spans 14 residues. CDR1 and CDR2 from the germline V gene are LNHDA and SQIVND (reference sequence). TRB rearrangements were amplified by touch-down multiplex PCR with mixed TRB-A/B primers. TCRdb reprocessed the multiplex PCR reads and stores each CDR3 protein as one record, lacking DNA. The listing records about 6,300 distinct CDR3 sequences. The sample was also linked to a second study, of T cell repertoires in aging, cancer and after chemotherapy. This second study says: Healthy donors lost TCR diversity with age mainly through richness, cancer patients through richness and evenness.

Sequenced input: peripheral blood. The sequence was obtained from a human donor in good health. This chain connects TRBV19 to TRBJ1-5; TCRdb calls TRBD1, which cannot be checked without DNA. CDR3 sequence: CASSSDRGTQPQHF.